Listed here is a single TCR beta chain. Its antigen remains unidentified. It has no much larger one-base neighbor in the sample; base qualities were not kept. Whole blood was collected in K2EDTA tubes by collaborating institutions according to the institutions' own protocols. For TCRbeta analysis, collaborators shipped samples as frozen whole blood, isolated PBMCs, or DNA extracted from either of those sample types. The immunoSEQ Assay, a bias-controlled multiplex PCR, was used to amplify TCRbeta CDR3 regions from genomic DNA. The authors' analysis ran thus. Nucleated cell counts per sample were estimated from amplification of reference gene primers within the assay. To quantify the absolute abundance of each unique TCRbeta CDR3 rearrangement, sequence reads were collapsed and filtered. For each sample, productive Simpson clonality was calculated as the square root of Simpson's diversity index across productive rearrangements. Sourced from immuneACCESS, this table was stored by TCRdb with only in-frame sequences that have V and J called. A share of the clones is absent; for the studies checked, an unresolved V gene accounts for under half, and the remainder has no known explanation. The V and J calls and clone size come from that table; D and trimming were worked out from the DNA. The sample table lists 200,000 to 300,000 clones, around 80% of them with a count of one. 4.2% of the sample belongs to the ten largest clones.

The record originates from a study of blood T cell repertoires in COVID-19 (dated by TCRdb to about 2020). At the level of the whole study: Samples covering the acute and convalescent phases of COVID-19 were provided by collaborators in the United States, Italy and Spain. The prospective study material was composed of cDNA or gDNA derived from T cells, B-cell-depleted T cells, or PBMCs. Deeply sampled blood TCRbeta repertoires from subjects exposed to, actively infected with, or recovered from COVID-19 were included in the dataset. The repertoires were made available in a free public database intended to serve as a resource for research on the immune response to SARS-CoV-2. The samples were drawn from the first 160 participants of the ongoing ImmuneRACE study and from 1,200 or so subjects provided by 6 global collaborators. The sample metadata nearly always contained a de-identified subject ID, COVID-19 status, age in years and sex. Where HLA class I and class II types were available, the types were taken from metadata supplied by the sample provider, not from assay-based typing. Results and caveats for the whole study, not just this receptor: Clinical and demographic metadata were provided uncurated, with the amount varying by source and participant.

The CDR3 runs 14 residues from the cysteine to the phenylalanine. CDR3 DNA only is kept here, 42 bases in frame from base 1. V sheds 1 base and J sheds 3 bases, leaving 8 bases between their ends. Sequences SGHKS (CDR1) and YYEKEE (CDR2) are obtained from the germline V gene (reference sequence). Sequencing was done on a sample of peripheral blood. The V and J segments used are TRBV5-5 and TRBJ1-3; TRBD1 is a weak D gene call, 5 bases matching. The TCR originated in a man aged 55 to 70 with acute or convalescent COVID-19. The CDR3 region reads CASSLRGGGNTIYF. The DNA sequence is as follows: TGTGCCAGCAGCTTGAGGGGAGGTGGAAACACCATATATTTT.